This is a list of T cell receptor beta chains from one sample in a study of OX40 agonist ivuxolimab in advanced cancers. Repertoires were generated with immunoSEQ multiplex PCR, while TCRdb's copy carries only in-frame clones and drops some. Of some 68,000 clones listed, 65% to 90% are singletons. This sample comprised CD4+ or CD8+ T cells sorted from blood, obtained in a trial of the OX40 agonist ivuxolimab. Receptors were obtained from an adult with an advanced solid tumor such as melanoma, head and neck, liver or kidney cancer. The CDR3 runs from the conserved cysteine through the conserved F or W. Each record gives: J gene, D gene, V gene, clone size, CDR3 protein, CDR3 DNA. The D gene is left open where the match is weak. Expanded clones are given a class, and other clones once, few, many or no size at all.

J gene: TRBJ2-5
D gene: TRBD1
V gene: TRBV10-3
clone size: -
CDR3 protein: CASSVGTVQETQYF
CDR3 DNA: TGTGCCTCATCGGTCGGGACAGTCCAAGAGACCCAGTACTTC

J gene: TRBJ1-2
D gene: -
V gene: TRBV5-4
clone size: -
CDR3 protein: CASSLAARQGNGYTF
CDR3 DNA: TGTGCCAGCAGCTTGGCCGCTCGTCAGGGGAATGGCTACACCTTC

J gene: TRBJ1-1
D gene: -
V gene: TRBV4-1
clone size: -
CDR3 protein: CASSQAPGVNTEAFF
CDR3 DNA: TGCGCCAGCAGCCAAGCTCCCGGGGTAAACACTGAAGCTTTCTTT

J gene: TRBJ1-1
D gene: -
V gene: TRBV5-4
clone size: -
CDR3 protein: CVTLLRGDTEAFF
CDR3 DNA: TGTGTTACACTCCTGCGGGGGGACACTGAAGCTTTCTTT

J gene: TRBJ1-6
D gene: TRBD1
V gene: TRBV6-6
clone size: -
CDR3 protein: CASSRSGTEDNSPLHF
CDR3 DNA: TGTGCCAGCAGTCGCTCGGGGACAGAAGATAATTCACCCCTCCACTTT

J gene: TRBJ2-5
D gene: TRBD2
V gene: TRBV7-2
clone size: -
CDR3 protein: CASSRGLAGGHQETQYF
CDR3 DNA: TGTGCCAGCAGCCGAGGACTAGCGGGGGGGCATCAGGAGACCCAGTACTTC

J gene: TRBJ2-7
D gene: -
V gene: TRBV18
clone size: few
CDR3 protein: CASSPQEGLEQYF
CDR3 DNA: TGTGCCAGCTCACCCCAAGAGGGGCTGGAGCAGTACTTC

J gene: TRBJ2-7
D gene: -
V gene: TRBV7-7
clone size: once
CDR3 protein: CASSLNDREGYEQYF
CDR3 DNA: TGTGCCAGCAGCTTAAACGACAGGGAGGGTTACGAGCAGTACTTC

J gene: TRBJ1-6
D gene: -
V gene: TRBV2
clone size: -
CDR3 protein: CASMAGVRDSPLHF
CDR3 DNA: TGTGCCAGCATGGCAGGGGTTAGGGATTCACCCCTCCACTTT

J gene: TRBJ1-2
D gene: TRBD1
V gene: TRBV6-1
clone size: -
CDR3 protein: CAGTYATGGTYGYTF
CDR3 DNA: TGTGCCGGGACGTACGCGACAGGGGGCACCTATGGCTACACCTTC

J gene: TRBJ1-2
D gene: TRBD1
V gene: TRBV6-5
clone size: -
CDR3 protein: CASGGTGLLYGYTF
CDR3 DNA: TGTGCCAGCGGAGGGACAGGGCTTCTCTATGGCTACACCTTC

J gene: TRBJ2-2
D gene: TRBD2
V gene: TRBV5-1
clone size: -
CDR3 protein: CASSLGGLAVSTGELFF
CDR3 DNA: TGCGCCAGCAGCTTGGGGGGACTAGCGGTGAGCACCGGGGAGCTGTTTTTT

J gene: TRBJ1-2
D gene: TRBD1
V gene: TRBV19
clone size: -
CDR3 protein: CASSITGTGAYGYTF
CDR3 DNA: TGTGCCAGTAGTATAACCGGGACAGGGGCCTATGGCTACACCTTC

J gene: TRBJ1-5
D gene: -
V gene: TRBV6-5
clone size: -
CDR3 protein: CASSYGGAHSNQPQHF
CDR3 DNA: TGTGCCAGCAGTTACGGGGGGGCTCATAGCAATCAGCCCCAGCATTTT

J gene: TRBJ2-7
D gene: -
V gene: TRBV5-3
clone size: -
CDR3 protein: CASSLHRTVSYEQYF
CDR3 DNA: TGTGCCAGCAGCTTGCATAGGACAGTCTCCTACGAGCAGTACTTC

J gene: TRBJ2-1
D gene: -
V gene: TRBV29-1
clone size: -
CDR3 protein: CSYDPEQFF
CDR3 DNA: TGCAGCTATGACCCTGAGCAGTTCTTC

J gene: TRBJ2-1
D gene: TRBD2
V gene: TRBV7-9
clone size: -
CDR3 protein: CASSLPPRLAGQYNEQFF
CDR3 DNA: TGTGCCAGCAGCTTACCGCCGAGACTAGCGGGACAATACAATGAGCAGTTCTTC

J gene: TRBJ2-7
D gene: -
V gene: TRBV15
clone size: once
CDR3 protein: CATSRSLAVGYEQYF
CDR3 DNA: TGTGCCACCAGCAGGTCGCTAGCAGTTGGCTACGAGCAGTACTTC

J gene: TRBJ2-1
D gene: TRBD1
V gene: TRBV2
clone size: -
CDR3 protein: CASRGTETGGREQFF
CDR3 DNA: TGTGCCAGCAGGGGGACCGAGACAGGGGGCCGGGAGCAGTTCTTC

J gene: TRBJ1-1
D gene: -
V gene: TRBV2
clone size: -
CDR3 protein: CASSMGRGTTEAFF
CDR3 DNA: TGTGCCAGCAGTATGGGGAGGGGGACGACTGAAGCTTTCTTT

J gene: TRBJ1-5
D gene: -
V gene: TRBV5-1
clone size: -
CDR3 protein: CASSLGQSNQPQHF
CDR3 DNA: TGCGCCAGCAGCTTGGGACAGAGCAATCAGCCCCAGCATTTT

J gene: TRBJ1-1
D gene: TRBD1
V gene: TRBV7-8
clone size: -
CDR3 protein: CASSQNRGGGSEAFF
CDR3 DNA: TGTGCCAGCAGCCAAAACAGGGGTGGAGGATCTGAAGCTTTCTTT

J gene: TRBJ1-5
D gene: -
V gene: TRBV5-6
clone size: -
CDR3 protein: CASSLTGSGNQPQHF
CDR3 DNA: TGTGCCAGCAGCTTGACAGGGTCGGGAAATCAGCCCCAGCATTTT

J gene: TRBJ2-7
D gene: TRBD2
V gene: TRBV7-8
clone size: few
CDR3 protein: CASRGTSGISYEQYF
CDR3 DNA: TGTGCCAGCAGGGGGACTAGCGGAATCTCCTACGAGCAGTACTTC

J gene: TRBJ1-5
D gene: -
V gene: TRBV28
clone size: -
CDR3 protein: CASSLYDQPQHF
CDR3 DNA: TGTGCCAGCAGTTTGTATGATCAGCCCCAGCATTTT